This passage covers 14 T cell receptor beta chains from one sample sequenced in a study of CD8+ T cells in alopecia areata. Isolated RNA was reverse transcribed into cDNA used as the sequencing template. TCRdb's copy holds only in-frame clones and misses some; the assay was immunoSEQ multiplex PCR. The repertoire holds about 300,000 clones, with roughly 60% as singletons. As to treatment: oral pan-JAK inhibitor, 5-10 mg twice daily. Source: CD4+ T cells sorted from blood, taken at week 24, from a patient treated with tofacitinib. These receptors originate from a human donor with alopecia areata.

This chain joins TRBV19 and TRBJ2-5, with D possibly matching TRBD2 (7 bases). CDR3 length: 15 residues. CDR1 is LNHDA, CDR2 SQIVND, per germline (reference sequence). V was cut by 2 bases and J by 7 bases, with 17 bases left in between. CDR3 DNA: TGTGCCAGTAGTATACCGACAGGAGGGAGGGCGACCCAGTACTTC. Its protein is CASSIPTGGRATQYF.

The rearrangement links TRBV4-1 to TRBJ1-1; D gene unclear. V was trimmed by 6 bases and J by 1 base, leaving 15 bases between them. The V gene's germline CDR1 is MGHRA and CDR2 YSYEKL. The CDR3 runs 15 residues. The CDR3 loop is CASRDPARRNTEAFF. In DNA, the CDR3 is TGCGCCAGCAGGGACCCGGCCCGAAGGAACACTGAAGCTTTCTTT.

The chain has TRBV9 and TRBJ2-7; D unclear. V was shortened by 3 bases and J by 2 bases, with 12 bases between the two germline ends. CDR3 length: 14 amino acids. CDR1 is SGDLS and CDR2 is YYNGEE in the germline V gene. The CDR3 bases are TGTGCCAGCAGCGAGGAGAGTCCCCCCTACGAGCAGTACTTC. This codes for CASSEESPPYEQYF.

The genes are TRBV28 and TRBJ2-2; D possibly corresponds to TRBD1 (6 bases). Germline V gives CDR1 MDHEN, CDR2 SYDVKM. The CDR3 contains 13 residues. The V gene lost 2 bases and the J gene lost 7 bases, with 8 bases spanning the gap. DNA of the CDR3: TGTGCCAGCAGTTTACCGGGACACGGGGAGCTGTTTTTT. It yields the protein CASSLPGHGELFF.

V usage is TRBV7-9 and J usage is TRBJ1-1; D possibly corresponds to TRBD1 (5 bases). Germline V gene lookup returns CDR1 SEHNR and CDR2 FQNEAQ (reference sequence). V was cut by 5 bases and J by 5 bases, with 9 bases left in between. CDR3 size: 12 residues. The CDR3 spells CASSREGTEAFF. The CDR3 nucleotides are TGTGCCAGCAGCAGAGAGGGGACTGAAGCTTTCTTT.

With respect to this clone: One end of the junction fails to match germline, which may point to a read error. The chain couples TRBV9 to TRBJ2-1; 7 bases align to TRBD1. This CDR3 is 15 amino acids long. The germline gives CDR1 SGDLS, CDR2 YYNGEE. The CDR3 here is CVSSSRQGSYNEQFF. In nucleotides, the CDR3 is TGTGTCAGCAGCTCAAGACAGGGCTCCTACAATGAGCAGTTCTTC.

This clone was seen more than once but under ten times. The rearrangement uses TRBV4-2 and TRBJ1-2; D gene ambiguous. From germline, CDR1 is LGHNA and CDR2 YNFKEQ. The V gene lost 5 bases and the J gene lost 4 bases, with 14 bases spanning the gap. The CDR3 covers 14 residues. The CDR3, as DNA: TGTGCCAGCAGCTCCGGAGGCAGCGGCTATGGCTACACCTTC. Protein sequence: CASSSGGSGYGYTF.

Details on this clone: The sample carries other DNA sequences with the same CDR3. The chain joins TRBV4-1 to TRBJ1-5, with D unresolved. The length of the CDR3 is 14 residues. CDR1 is MGHRA and CDR2 is YSYEKL in the germline V gene. V lost 0 bases and J 1 base, leaving 4 bases between the germline ends. The CDR3 bases are TGCGCCAGCAGCCAAGAAAACAGCAATCAGCCCCAGCATTTT. Translated, it gives CASSQENSNQPQHF.

J is TRBJ2-1 and V is TRBV28; no definite D call. Trimming took 4 bases from V and 9 from J, leaving 16 bases between them. CDR1 is MDHEN and CDR2 is SYDVKM in the germline V gene. The length of the CDR3 is 14 residues. The CDR3: CASSSRSRRREQFF. The CDR3 DNA follows: TGTGCCAGCAGTTCCAGATCCCGTAGACGTGAGCAGTTCTTC.

CDR3 bases: TGCAGCGTTCGGGGAGTCCTGAGTGACACTGAAGCTTTCTTT. As protein: CSVRGVLSDTEAFF. The V gene is TRBV29-1, the J gene TRBJ1-1; D call uncertain. Trimming removed 5 bases from V and 3 bases from J, with 16 bases in between. The CDR3 consists of 14 residues. CDR1 is SQVTM, CDR2 ANQGSEA, per germline.

This clone was observed a few times. The chain employs TRBV28 and TRBJ1-5; TRBD1 aligns across 7 bases. CDR1 MDHEN and CDR2 SYDVKM come from the germline V gene. V dropped 7 bases and J dropped 5; count of bases not matched to a gene: 14. The CDR3 length is 16 residues. The CDR3 here is CASIRVAGDRYQPQHF. In nucleotides, the CDR3 is TGTGCCAGCATTAGGGTAGCTGGGGACAGATATCAGCCCCAGCATTTT.

The table lists this clone with many counts. This sequence joins TRBV6-4 and TRBJ2-2; D gene uncertain. V lost 2 bases and J 0 bases, leaving 4 bases between the germline ends. Germline V gene lookup returns CDR1 MRHNA and CDR2 SNTAGT. This CDR3 comprises 14 residues. DNA for the CDR3: TGTGCCAGCAGTGACCAGACGAACACCGGGGAGCTGTTTTTT. Translation: CASSDQTNTGELFF.

This chain joins TRBV5-4 and TRBJ1-1; D is possibly TRBD1 (6 bases). With 1 base removed from V and 0 bases from J, the gap between germline ends came to 10 bases. The CDR3 loop spans 15 amino acids. Looked up from germline, CDR1 is SGHNT and CDR2 is YYREEE (reference sequence). CDR3 sequence: CASSLQGTVNTEAFF. The CDR3 DNA reads as TGTGCCAGCAGCTTGCAGGGGACGGTGAACACTGAAGCTTTCTTT.

This clone was seen only once. The gene calls are TRBV5-4 and TRBJ1-2, with 7 bases identical to TRBD1. With 4 bases clipped from V and 3 bases from J, the junction kept 3 bases outside the gene matches. This CDR3 has 13 amino acids. Germline loops: CDR1 SGHNT, CDR2 YYREEE (reference sequence). The CDR3 DNA reads TGTGCCAGCAGCCCTGACAGGGACTATGGCTACACCTTC. As protein: CASSPDRDYGYTF.